These 8 T cell receptor beta chains were sequenced from one sample in a study of control samples from healthy donors and cancer patients. Measured with immunoSEQ multiplex PCR; TCRdb has only the in-frame clones, and not every one. This sample has approximately 150,000 clones, with 92% found just once. Sequences were obtained from blood. All receptors derive from a woman aged 25 to 39 in good health.

The rearrangement joins TRBV5-4 to TRBJ2-3; D gene unclear. The CDR3 has 13 residues. Germline V gene sequence: CDR1 SGHNT, CDR2 YYREEE (reference sequence). The V gene lost 4 bases and the J gene lost 2 bases, with 8 bases spanning the gap. In DNA form, the CDR3 reads TGTGCCAGCAGCCTACCCCCCACAGATACGCAGTATTTT. Translation gives CASSLPPTDTQYF.

This clone was recorded once. The rearrangement uses TRBV9 and TRBJ1-3; D is perhaps TRBD1 (5 bases). Trimming left V 5 bases short and J 4 bases short, with 10 bases between. This CDR3 has 13 amino acids. Germline CDR1 reads SGDLS; CDR2 reads YYNGEE. CDR3 DNA: TGTGCCAGCAGGGGGAGGGACGGAAACACCATATATTTT. Translating it yields CASRGRDGNTIYF.

The V gene is TRBV5-5, the J gene TRBJ1-6; TRBD1 is a possible D gene (5 bases). The V end lost 0 bases, the J end lost 6 bases, and 7 bases lay between the germline ends. The CDR3 length is 14 residues. Germline CDR1 is SGHKS and CDR2 is YYEKEE (reference sequence). Written as DNA, the CDR3 is TGTGCCAGCAGCTTGGAGGGGCTTAATTCACCCCTCCACTTT. Its protein product is CASSLEGLNSPLHF.

This rearrangement joins TRBV7-2 to TRBJ2-1; 7 nucleotides match TRBD2. Germline values: CDR1 SGHTA, CDR2 FQGNSA. The CDR3 totals 15 residues. With V trimmed by 1 base and J by 3 bases, 3 bases remained unmatched. CDR3 sequence reads: CASSLGAGDYNEQFF. DNA of the CDR3: TGTGCCAGCAGCTTAGGGGCGGGAGACTACAATGAGCAGTTCTTC.

The chain carries TRBV28 and TRBJ1-1; D is undetermined. CDR3 length: 12 residues. Germline CDR1 is MDHEN and CDR2 is SYDVKM. The ends were cut back, 5 bases at V and 1 base at J, with 5 bases in the middle. In nucleotides, the CDR3 is TGTGCCAGCAGTGGACCGAACACTGAAGCTTTCTTT. Protein sequence: CASSGPNTEAFF.

The rearrangement links TRBV2 to TRBJ2-5; 12 nucleotides agree with TRBD2. This CDR3 is 16 amino acids long. The germline CDR1 and CDR2 sequences are SNHLY and FYNNEI. Trimming removed 5 bases from V and 5 bases from J; junction bases left unmatched: 9. This CDR3 is CASSSRLAGVGETQYF. The CDR3 region has the DNA TGTGCCAGCAGTTCCCGACTAGCGGGAGTAGGTGAGACCCAGTACTTC.

The chain combines TRBV6-4 with TRBJ2-1, with 10 bases matching TRBD2. V shed 0 bases, J shed 9 bases, and the junction held 5 bases outside the gene matches. The V gene's germline CDR1 is MRHNA and CDR2 SNTAGT. This CDR3 spans 15 amino acids. The CDR3 region is CASSDSLAGGSEQFF. CDR3 in DNA: TGTGCCAGCAGTGACTCTTTAGCGGGAGGTAGTGAGCAGTTCTTC.

This chain connects TRBV7-3 to TRBJ2-1, with 7 bases aligning to TRBD2. CDR3 length: 14 residues. V shed 1 base, J shed 6 bases, and the junction held 3 bases outside the gene matches. CDR1 SGHTA and CDR2 FQGTGA come from the germline V gene. This CDR3 reads CASSLSREANEQFF. The CDR3 DNA reads TGTGCCAGCAGCTTAAGTCGGGAGGCCAATGAGCAGTTCTTC.